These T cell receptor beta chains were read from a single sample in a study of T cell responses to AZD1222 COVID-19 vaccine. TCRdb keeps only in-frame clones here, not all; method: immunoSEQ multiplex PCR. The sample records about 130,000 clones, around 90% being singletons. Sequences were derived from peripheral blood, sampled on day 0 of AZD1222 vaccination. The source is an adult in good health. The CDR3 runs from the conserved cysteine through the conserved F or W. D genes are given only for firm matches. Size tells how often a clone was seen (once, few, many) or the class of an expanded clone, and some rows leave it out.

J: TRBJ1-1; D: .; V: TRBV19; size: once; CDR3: CASSINPIATEAFF; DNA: TGTGCCAGTAGTATTAACCCCATCGCCACTGAAGCTTTCTTT
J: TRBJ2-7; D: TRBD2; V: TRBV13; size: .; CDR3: CASSASGTSGNYEQYF; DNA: TGTGCCAGCAGCGCGTCCGGGACTAGCGGGAACTACGAGCAGTACTTC
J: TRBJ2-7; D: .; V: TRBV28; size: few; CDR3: CASSLLQGYYYF; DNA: TGTGCCAGCAGTTTGTTGCAGGGTTACTACTACTTC
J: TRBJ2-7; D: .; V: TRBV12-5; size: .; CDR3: CASGPVGGFEQYF; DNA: TGTGCTAGTGGCCCCGTGGGGGGTTTCGAGCAGTACTTC
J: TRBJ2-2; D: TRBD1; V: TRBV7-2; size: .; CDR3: CASSLLQGSGELFF; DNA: TGTGCCAGCAGCCTACTACAGGGGTCCGGGGAGCTGTTTTTT
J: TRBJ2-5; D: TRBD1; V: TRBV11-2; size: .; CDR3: CASSTMGQVGGETQYF; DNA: TGTGCCAGCAGCACGATGGGACAGGTGGGGGGAGAGACCCAGTACTTC
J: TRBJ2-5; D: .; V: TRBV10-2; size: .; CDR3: CASRWTEETQYF; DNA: TGCGCCAGCAGATGGACAGAAGAGACCCAGTACTTC
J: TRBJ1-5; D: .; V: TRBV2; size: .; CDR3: CASSVDGGRQPQHF; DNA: TGTGCCAGCAGTGTGGACGGGGGCCGTCAGCCCCAGCATTTT
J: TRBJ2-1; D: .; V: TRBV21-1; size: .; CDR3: CASSKFTSGRNEQFF; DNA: TGTGCCAGCAGCAAATTTACTAGCGGGAGAAATGAGCAGTTCTTC
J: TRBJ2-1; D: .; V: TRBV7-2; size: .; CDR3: CASRATRGGPDEQFF; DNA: TGTGCCAGCAGGGCGACCAGGGGGGGCCCCGATGAGCAGTTCTTC
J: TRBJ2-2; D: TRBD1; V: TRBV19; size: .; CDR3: CASSRQGRVTGELFF; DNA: TGTGCCAGTAGCCGACAGGGTAGGGTCACCGGGGAGCTGTTTTTT
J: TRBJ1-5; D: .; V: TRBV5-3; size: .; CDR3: CARSWTAPSGVIGPQHF; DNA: TGTGCCAGAAGCTGGACAGCCCCCTCAGGGGTAATTGGGCCCCAGCATTTT
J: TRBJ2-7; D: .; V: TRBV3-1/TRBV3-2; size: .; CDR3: CASSQEQASYEQYF; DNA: TGTGCCAGCAGCCAAGAGCAGGCCTCCTACGAGCAGTACTTC
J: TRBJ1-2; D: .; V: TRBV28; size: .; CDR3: CASSGLAKDGYTF; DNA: TGTGCCAGCAGCGGTCTGGCCAAAGATGGCTACACCTTC
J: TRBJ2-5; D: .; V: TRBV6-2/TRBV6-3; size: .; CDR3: CASSYHGRTHGETQYF; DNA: TGTGCCAGCAGTTACCATGGCAGGACCCATGGGGAGACCCAGTACTTC
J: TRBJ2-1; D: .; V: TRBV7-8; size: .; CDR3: CATSASRLERYNEQFF; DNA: TGTGCCACCAGCGCGTCACGCCTTGAACGCTACAATGAGCAGTTCTTC
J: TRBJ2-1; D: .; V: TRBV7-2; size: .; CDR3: CASSYRRGISYNEQFF; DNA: TGTGCCAGCAGCTACCGACGGGGGATCTCCTACAATGAGCAGTTCTTC
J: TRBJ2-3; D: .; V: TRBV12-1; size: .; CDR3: CASSFGVPSTDTQYF; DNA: TGTGCCAGCAGCTTTGGCGTCCCCAGCACAGATACGCAGTATTTT
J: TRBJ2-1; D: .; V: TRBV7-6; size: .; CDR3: CASSTGQPGTHSYNEQFF; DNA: TGTGCCAGCAGCACGGGACAACCCGGGACTCACTCCTACAATGAGCAGTTCTTC
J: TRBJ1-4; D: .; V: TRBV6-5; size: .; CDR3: CASGGRVSTNEKLFF; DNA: TGTGCCAGCGGGGGAAGGGTGTCAACTAATGAAAAACTGTTTTTT
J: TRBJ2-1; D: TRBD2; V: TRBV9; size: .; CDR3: CASSVGLAGYYNEQFF; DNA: TGTGCCAGCAGCGTAGGACTAGCGGGATACTACAATGAGCAGTTCTTC
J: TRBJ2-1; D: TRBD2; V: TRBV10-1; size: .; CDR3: CASSRTSGSRYNEQFF; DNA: TGCGCCAGCAGTCGGACTAGCGGGAGCCGCTACAATGAGCAGTTCTTC
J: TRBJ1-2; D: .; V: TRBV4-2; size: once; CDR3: CASSQGPGEIYGYTF; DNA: TGTGCCAGCAGCCAAGGCCCAGGGGAGATTTATGGCTACACCTTC
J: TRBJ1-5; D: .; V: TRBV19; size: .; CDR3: CASKEQLNQPQHF; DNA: TGTGCCAGTAAAGAGCAGTTAAATCAGCCCCAGCATTTT
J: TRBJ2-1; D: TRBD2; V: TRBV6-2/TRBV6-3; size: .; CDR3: CASSPRKREYNEQFF; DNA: TGTGCCAGCAGCCCTCGGAAGCGGGAGTACAATGAGCAGTTCTTC
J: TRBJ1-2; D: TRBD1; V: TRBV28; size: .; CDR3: CASSPIPGTGPNYGYTF; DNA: TGTGCCAGCAGTCCAATACCGGGGACAGGGCCTAACTATGGCTACACCTTC
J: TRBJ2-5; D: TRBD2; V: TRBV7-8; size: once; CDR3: CASSVLAGAGTQYF; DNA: TGTGCCAGCAGCGTACTAGCGGGAGCGGGGACCCAGTACTTC
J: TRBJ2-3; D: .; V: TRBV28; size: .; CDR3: CASSFLSGTDTQYF; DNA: TGTGCCAGCAGTTTTCTATCGGGGACAGATACGCAGTATTTT
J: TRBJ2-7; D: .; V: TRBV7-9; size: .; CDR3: CASSFDSYEQYF; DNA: TGTGCCAGCAGCTTCGATTCCTACGAGCAGTACTTC
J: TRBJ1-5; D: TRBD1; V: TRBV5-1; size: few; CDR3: CASSLDRAGQPQHF; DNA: TGCGCCAGCAGCCTCGACAGGGCGGGTCAGCCCCAGCATTTT
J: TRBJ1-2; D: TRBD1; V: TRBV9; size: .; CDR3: CASSPGTAYGYTF; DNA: TGTGCCAGCAGCCCGGGGACAGCCTATGGCTACACCTTC
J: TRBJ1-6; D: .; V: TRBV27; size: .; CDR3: CASSFQTGSPLHF; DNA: TGTGCCAGCAGTTTTCAAACGGGATCACCCCTCCACTTT
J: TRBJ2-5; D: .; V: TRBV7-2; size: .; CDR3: CASSLAYGETQYF; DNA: TGTGCCAGCAGCCTAGCTTATGGTGAGACCCAGTACTTC
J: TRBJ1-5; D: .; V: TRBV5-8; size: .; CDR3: CASSLGISNQPQHF; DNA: TGTGCCAGCAGCTTGGGAATTAGCAATCAGCCCCAGCATTTT
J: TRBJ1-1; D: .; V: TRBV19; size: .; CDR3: CASSITPIRGEAFF; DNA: TGTGCCAGTAGTATAACTCCGATAAGGGGGGAAGCTTTCTTT
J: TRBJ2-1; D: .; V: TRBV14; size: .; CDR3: CASSPYLTGNEQFF; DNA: TGTGCCAGCAGCCCATACTTAACAGGGAATGAGCAGTTCTTC
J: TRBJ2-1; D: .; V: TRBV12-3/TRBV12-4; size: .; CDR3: CASSLSYEQFF; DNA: TGTGCCAGCAGTTTATCATATGAGCAGTTCTTC
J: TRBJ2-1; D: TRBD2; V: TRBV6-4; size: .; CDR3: CASSESFLAGPYNEQFF; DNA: TGTGCCAGCAGTGAATCCTTCCTAGCGGGGCCCTACAATGAGCAGTTCTTC
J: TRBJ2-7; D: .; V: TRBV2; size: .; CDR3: CASSESPEQYF; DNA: TGTGCCAGCAGTGAAAGCCCAGAGCAGTACTTC
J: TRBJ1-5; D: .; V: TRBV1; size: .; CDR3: CTSRPQAGWGAQHF; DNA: TGCACCAGCAGACCCCAGGCCGGTTGGGGGGCCCAGCATTTT
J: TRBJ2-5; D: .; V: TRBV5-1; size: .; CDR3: CASSGIGEYQETQYF; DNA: TGCGCCAGCAGCGGTATCGGGGAGTACCAAGAGACCCAGTACTTC